The 9 T cell receptor beta chains listed next were all sequenced from one sample in a study of T cells in Graves' hyperthyroidism and ophthalmopathy. Amplified regions were TCR beta CDR3 sequences from RNA transcripts. First-round RT-PCR of the TCR CDR3 relied on the HTBI primer set. Each CDR3 protein is one row after TCRdb ran MiXCR on the multiplex PCR reads. Of 600,000 to 650,000 distinct CDR3 sequences in the sample, around 21% were seen once. The sequencing sample was made of blood. The receptors come from a man aged 25-40 years with Graves' ophthalmopathy.

The chain has TRBV12-5 and TRBJ2-3, with 13 nucleotides matching TRBD2. Germline V gene data show CDR1 as LGHNT and CDR2 as FRNRAP. The CDR3 is 19 residues long. The V and J ends lost 2 bases and 0 bases, in that order; junction bases with no gene match: 8. In nucleotides, the CDR3 is TGTGCTAGTGGTTTGTCCCCGGCACTAGCGGGAGGGAGCACAGATACGCAGTATTTT. It translates to CASGLSPALAGGSTDTQYF.

This clonotype showed up many times. The J gene is TRBJ2-7, the V gene TRBV5-1; 8 nucleotides agree with TRBD2. Germline V gene sequence: CDR1 SGHRS, CDR2 YFSETQ. Trimming took 4 bases from V and 2 from J; bases not matched to a gene: 8. CDR3 size: 15 residues. CDR3 coding DNA: TGCGCCAGCAGCCCGCACGCGGGGGGAACCTACGAGCAGTACTTC. It codes for CASSPHAGGTYEQYF. The complete variable domain, with remaining parts taken from reference TRBV5-1 and TRBJ2-7, reads KAGVTQTPRYLIKTRGQQVTLSCSPISGHRSVSWYQQTPGQGLQFLFEYFSETQRNKGNFPGRFSGRQFSNSRSEMNVSTLELGDSALYLCASSPHAGGTYEQYFGPGTRLTVT.

As regards this clonotype: This may be a read error, as it is one base from a much larger clone. The chain combines TRBV30 with TRBJ1-5; D remains ambiguous. The V gene's germline CDR1 is GTSNPN and CDR2 SVGIG (reference sequence). This CDR3 region has 14 residues. The CDR3 loop reads CAWGVQLGNQPQHF. The CDR3 bases are TGTGCCTGGGGTGTACAGCTGGGGAATCAGCCCCAGCATTTT.

This clonotype has only a few counts. V and J are TRBV29-1 and TRBJ2-7; no firm D call. Germline assignment: CDR1 SQVTM and CDR2 ANQGSEA. Trimming left V 7 bases short and J 3 bases short, with 10 bases between. The CDR3 runs to 11 residues. The CDR3 loop reads CSALKDYEQYF. CDR3 nucleotides: TGCAGCGCCCTGAAGGACTACGAGCAGTACTTC.

This clonotype was counted at least ten times. The V gene is TRBV20-1, the J gene TRBJ2-5; 9 bases agree with TRBD2. Losses at the gene ends were 4 bases for V and 9 bases for J; bases not matched to a gene: 12. The germline V gene encodes CDR1 DFQATT and CDR2 SNEGSKA (reference sequence). This CDR3 is built from 14 residues. This CDR3 reads CSAILAGGGEAQYF. The CDR3 region has the DNA TGCAGTGCTATTCTCGCGGGAGGGGGTGAAGCCCAGTACTTC.

This clonotype was found a few times. The chain joins TRBV6-1 to TRBJ2-2; 13 nucleotides agree with TRBD2. The CDR3 sequence is 17 residues long. V dropped 3 bases and J dropped 6; count of bases not matched to a gene: 7. Germline V gene sequence: CDR1 MNHNS, CDR2 SASEGT. This CDR3 reads CASSEKAGLAGPGELFF. The DNA for the CDR3 is TGTGCCAGCAGTGAGAAAGCGGGACTAGCGGGACCCGGGGAGCTGTTTTTT.

The chain uses TRBV9 and TRBJ2-7; the match to TRBD1 covers 8 bases. Per the germline V gene, CDR1 is SGDLS and CDR2 is YYNGEE. With 0 bases clipped from V and 3 bases from J, the junction kept 5 bases outside the gene matches. The CDR3 totals 15 residues. The CDR3: CASSVGGGTGYEQYF. Written as DNA, the CDR3 is TGTGCCAGCAGCGTAGGGGGCGGGACAGGCTACGAGCAGTACTTC.

This chain connects TRBV12-3 or TRBV12-4 to TRBJ2-3, with D tentatively TRBD2 (6 bases). The CDR3 is made up of 16 amino acids. V dropped 6 bases and J dropped 1 base, with 17 bases sitting between them. In nucleotides, the CDR3 is TGTGCCAGCAGGAGGGATGGCGGGGTGGGCACAGATACGCAGTATTTT. Amino acid sequence: CASRRDGGVGTDTQYF.

The rearrangement uses TRBV28 and TRBJ2-3; D is undetermined. Trimming took 5 bases from V and 1 from J, leaving 28 bases between them. This CDR3 has 20 residues. Germline loops: CDR1 MDHEN, CDR2 SYDVKM. CDR3 DNA: TGTGCCAGCAGTCGCCGTTGGGCGGACCGGACCTCTAGTGGCACAGATACGCAGTATTTT. Residues: CASSRRWADRTSSGTDTQYF.